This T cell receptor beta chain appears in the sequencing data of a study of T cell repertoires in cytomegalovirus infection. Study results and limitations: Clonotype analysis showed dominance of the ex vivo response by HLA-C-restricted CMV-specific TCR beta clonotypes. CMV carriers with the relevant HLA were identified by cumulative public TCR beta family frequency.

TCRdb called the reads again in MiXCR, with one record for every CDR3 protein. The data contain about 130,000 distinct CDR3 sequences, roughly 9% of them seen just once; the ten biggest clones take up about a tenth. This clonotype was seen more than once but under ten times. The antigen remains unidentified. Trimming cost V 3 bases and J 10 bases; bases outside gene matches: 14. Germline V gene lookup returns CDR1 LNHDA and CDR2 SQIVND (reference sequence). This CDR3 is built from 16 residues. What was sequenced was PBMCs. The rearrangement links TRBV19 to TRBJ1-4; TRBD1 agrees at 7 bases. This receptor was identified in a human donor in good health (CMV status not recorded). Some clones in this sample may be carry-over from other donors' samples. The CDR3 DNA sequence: TGTGCCAGTAGTATGGACTACAGGGGACCCCTCGGAAAACTGTTTTTT. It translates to CASSMDYRGPLGKLFF.